This T cell receptor (beta chain) appears in the sequencing data of a study of regulatory T cells in long-lasting Graves disease. The time point was: persistent/refractory GD, antithyroid drugs over 5 years with positive TRAb. PBMC-extracted RNA yielded the TCR library. Trimming pared 2 bases from V and 6 bases from J, leaving 14 bases between. The CDR3 runs to 15 residues. Germline V CDR1 and CDR2: MNHNS, SASEGT. Concerning this clonotype: Its antigen is still unknown.

Investigators prepared the TCR beta libraries by applying iRepertoire HTBI primers and Arm-PCR of CDR3 regions. TCRdb ran MiXCR on the multiplex PCR reads and lists one entry per CDR3 protein. The table lists 600,000 to 800,000 distinct CDR3 sequences, around 30% of them singletons, with around 42% in the top ten. General observations from the study: Favored usage of TRBV28, TRBJ1-2 and TRBJ2-5 was recorded in persistent disease. Those with persistent disease had in common more public clonotypes (about 2,500) than new patients (approximately 1,000). Since the sample size was small, accuracy may have been reduced. TCR diversity was lower in persistent Graves' patients than in newly diagnosed ones.

This material consisted of peripheral blood mononuclear cells (PBMCs), taken when the disease was refractory, from a patient treated with antithyroid drugs. This TCR was recovered from a female donor with Graves disease. V usage is TRBV6-1 and J usage is TRBJ1-5; D unclear. DNA of the CDR3: TGTGCCAGCAGTGAAATATGGTCAGCTAGTCAGCCCCAGCATTTT. As protein: CASSEIWSASQPQHF.